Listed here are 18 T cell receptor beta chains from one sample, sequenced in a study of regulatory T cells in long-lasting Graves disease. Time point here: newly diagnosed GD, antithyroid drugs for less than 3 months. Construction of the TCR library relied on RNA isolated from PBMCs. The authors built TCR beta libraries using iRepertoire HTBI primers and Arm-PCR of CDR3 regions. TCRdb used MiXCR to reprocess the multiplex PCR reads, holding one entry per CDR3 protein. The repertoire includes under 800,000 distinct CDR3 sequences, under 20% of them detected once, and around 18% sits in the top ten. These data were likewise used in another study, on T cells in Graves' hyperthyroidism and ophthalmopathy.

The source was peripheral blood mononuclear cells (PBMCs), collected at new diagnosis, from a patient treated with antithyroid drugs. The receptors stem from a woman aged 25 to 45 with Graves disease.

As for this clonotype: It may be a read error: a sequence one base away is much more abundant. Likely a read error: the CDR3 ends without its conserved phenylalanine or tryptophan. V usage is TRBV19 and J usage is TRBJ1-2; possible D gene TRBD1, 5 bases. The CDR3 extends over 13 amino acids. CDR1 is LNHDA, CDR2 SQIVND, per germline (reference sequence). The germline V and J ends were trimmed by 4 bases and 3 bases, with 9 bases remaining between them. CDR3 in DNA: TGTGCCAGTAGTAGGGGGGTCTACTATGGCTACACCCTC. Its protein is CASSRGVYYGYTL.

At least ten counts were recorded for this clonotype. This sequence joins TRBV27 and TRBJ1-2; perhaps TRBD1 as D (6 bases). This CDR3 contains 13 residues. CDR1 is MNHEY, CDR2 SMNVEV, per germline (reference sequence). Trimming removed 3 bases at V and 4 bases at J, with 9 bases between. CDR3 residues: CASSFRDTYGYTF. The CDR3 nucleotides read TGTGCCAGCAGTTTCCGGGACACCTATGGCTACACCTTC.

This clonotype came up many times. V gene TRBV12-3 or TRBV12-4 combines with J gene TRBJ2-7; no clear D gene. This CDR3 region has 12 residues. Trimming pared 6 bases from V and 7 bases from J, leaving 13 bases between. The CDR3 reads CASSLLFREQYF. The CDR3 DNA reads TGTGCCAGCAGCCTGCTCTTCAGGGAGCAGTACTTC.

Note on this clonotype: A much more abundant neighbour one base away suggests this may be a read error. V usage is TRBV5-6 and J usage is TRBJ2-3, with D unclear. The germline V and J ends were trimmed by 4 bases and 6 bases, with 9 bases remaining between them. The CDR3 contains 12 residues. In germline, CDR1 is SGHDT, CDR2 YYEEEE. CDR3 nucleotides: TGTGCCAGCAGCCCCCAGTGGGATACGCAGTATTTT. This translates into CASSPQWDTQYF. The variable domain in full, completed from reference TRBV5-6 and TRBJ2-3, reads DAGVTQSPTHLIKTRGQQVTLRCSPKSGHDTVSWYQQALGQGPQFIFQYYEEEERQRGNFPDRFSGHQFPNYSSELNVNALLLGDSALYLCASSPQWDTQYFGPGTRLTVL.

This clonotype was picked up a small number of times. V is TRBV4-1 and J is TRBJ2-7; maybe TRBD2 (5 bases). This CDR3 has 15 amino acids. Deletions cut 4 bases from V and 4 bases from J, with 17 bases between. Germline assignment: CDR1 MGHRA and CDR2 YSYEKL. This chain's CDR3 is CASSRRLLGHYEQYF. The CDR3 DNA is TGCGCCAGCAGCCGCAGACTACTCGGGCATTACGAGCAGTACTTC.

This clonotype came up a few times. The CDR3: CASSHGGSGAGTDTQYF. The CDR3 DNA reads TGTGCCAGCAGTCACGGTGGTAGCGGGGCTGGCACAGATACGCAGTATTTT. The chain uses TRBV6-2 or TRBV6-3 and TRBJ2-3; 8 bases agree with TRBD2. The ends lost 5 bases at V and 1 base at J; junction bases unmatched: 11. CDR3 length: 17 amino acids. The germline V gene encodes CDR1 MNHEY and CDR2 SVGEGT.

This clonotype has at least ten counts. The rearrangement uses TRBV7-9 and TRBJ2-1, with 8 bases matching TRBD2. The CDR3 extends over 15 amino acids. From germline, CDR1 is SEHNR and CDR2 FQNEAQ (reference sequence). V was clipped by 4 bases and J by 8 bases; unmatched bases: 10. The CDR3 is CASSSRGGDIYEQFF. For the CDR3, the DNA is TGTGCCAGCAGCTCTCGGGGGGGGGACATCTATGAGCAGTTCTTC.

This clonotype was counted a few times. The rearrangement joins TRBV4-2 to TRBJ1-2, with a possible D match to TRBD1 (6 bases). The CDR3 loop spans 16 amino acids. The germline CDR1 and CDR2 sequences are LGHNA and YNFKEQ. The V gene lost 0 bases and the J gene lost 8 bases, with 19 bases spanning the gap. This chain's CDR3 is CASSQEIITTGGGYTF. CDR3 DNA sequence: TGTGCCAGCAGCCAAGAAATTATAACGACAGGCGGGGGCTACACCTTC.

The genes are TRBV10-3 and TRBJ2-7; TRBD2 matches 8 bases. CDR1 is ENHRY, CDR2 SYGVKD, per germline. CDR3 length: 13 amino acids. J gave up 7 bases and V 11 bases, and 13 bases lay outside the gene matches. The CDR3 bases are TGTGCCGCGCATGCGGGAGGAGGTAGAGAGCAGTACTTC. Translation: CAAHAGGGREQYF.

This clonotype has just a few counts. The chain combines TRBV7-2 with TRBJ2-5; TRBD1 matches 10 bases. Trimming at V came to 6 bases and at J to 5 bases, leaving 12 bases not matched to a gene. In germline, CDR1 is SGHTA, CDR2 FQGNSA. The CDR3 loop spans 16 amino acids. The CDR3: CASRVMGQGTRETQYF. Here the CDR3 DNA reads TGTGCCAGCAGGGTTATGGGACAGGGGACTCGGGAGACCCAGTACTTC.

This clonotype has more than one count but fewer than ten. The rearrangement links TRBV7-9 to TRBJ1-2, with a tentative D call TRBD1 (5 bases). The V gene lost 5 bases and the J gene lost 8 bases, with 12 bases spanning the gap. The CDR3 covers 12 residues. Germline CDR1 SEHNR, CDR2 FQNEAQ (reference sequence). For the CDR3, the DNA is TGTGCCAGCAGCGCTCAGGAGGGGGGCTACACCTTC. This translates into CASSAQEGGYTF.

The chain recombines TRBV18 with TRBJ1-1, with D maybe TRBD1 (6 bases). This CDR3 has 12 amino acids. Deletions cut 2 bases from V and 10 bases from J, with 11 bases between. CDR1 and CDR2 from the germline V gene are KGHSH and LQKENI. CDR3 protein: CASSPEIGGAFF. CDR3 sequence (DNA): TGTGCCAGCTCACCAGAAATAGGGGGAGCTTTCTTT.

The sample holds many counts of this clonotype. The CDR3 reads CASSLWNAGNTEAFF. In nucleotides, the CDR3 is TGTGCCAGCAGTTTGTGGAATGCCGGGAACACTGAAGCTTTCTTT. This chain connects TRBV2 to TRBJ1-1, with D uncertain. This CDR3 has 15 residues. The V end lost 5 bases, the J end lost 1 base, and 14 bases lay between the germline ends. From germline, CDR1 is SNHLY and CDR2 FYNNEI.

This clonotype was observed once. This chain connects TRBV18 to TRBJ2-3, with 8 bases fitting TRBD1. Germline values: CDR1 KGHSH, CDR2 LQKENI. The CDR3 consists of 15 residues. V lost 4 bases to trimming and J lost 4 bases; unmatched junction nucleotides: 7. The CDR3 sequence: CASSRDRGISDTQYF. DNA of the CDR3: TGTGCCAGCTCACGAGACAGGGGTATTTCAGATACGCAGTATTTT.

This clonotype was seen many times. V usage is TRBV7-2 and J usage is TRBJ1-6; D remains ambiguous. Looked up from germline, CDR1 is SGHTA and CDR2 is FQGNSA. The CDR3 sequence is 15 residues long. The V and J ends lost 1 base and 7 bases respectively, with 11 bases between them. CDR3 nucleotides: TGTGCCAGCAGCTTAGGATCCCAGACAAATTCACCCCTCCACTTT. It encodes CASSLGSQTNSPLHF.

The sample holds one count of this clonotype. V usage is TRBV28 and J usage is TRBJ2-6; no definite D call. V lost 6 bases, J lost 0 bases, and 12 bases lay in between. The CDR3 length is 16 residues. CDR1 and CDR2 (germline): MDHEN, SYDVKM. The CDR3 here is CASSTIRSSGANVLTF. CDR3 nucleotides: TGTGCCAGCAGCACAATCAGAAGCTCTGGGGCCAACGTCCTGACTTTC.

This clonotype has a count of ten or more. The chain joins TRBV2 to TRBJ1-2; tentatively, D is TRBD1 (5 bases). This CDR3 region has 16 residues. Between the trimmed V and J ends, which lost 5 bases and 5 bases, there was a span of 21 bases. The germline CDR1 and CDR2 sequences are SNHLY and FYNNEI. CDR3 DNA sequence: TGTGCCAGCAGTCCAAGGGGACGGGGGACTGGTTATGGCTACACCTTC. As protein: CASSPRGRGTGYGYTF.

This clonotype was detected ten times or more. CDR3 in DNA: TGTGCCAGCAGCTCCCAGGGGGCCACGGATACTAACACTGAAGCTTTCTTT. This translates into CASSSQGATDTNTEAFF. The rearrangement uses TRBV7-9 and TRBJ1-1; TRBD1 matches 8 bases. The germline gives CDR1 SEHNR, CDR2 FQNEAQ (reference sequence). J gave up 2 bases and V 4 bases, and 12 bases lay outside the gene matches. The CDR3 length is 17 residues. The variable domain in full, completed from reference TRBV7-9 and TRBJ1-1, reads DTGVSQNPRHKITKRGQNVTFRCDPISEHNRLYWYRQTLGQGPEFLTYFQNEAQLEKSRLLSDRFSAERPKGSFSTLEIQRTEQGDSAMYLCASSSQGATDTNTEAFFGQGTRLTVV.